The 16 T cell receptor beta chains below come from one sample, sequenced in a study of T cells in Graves' hyperthyroidism and ophthalmopathy. TCR beta CDR3 regions were amplified from RNA. The TCR CDR3 was amplified in a first-round RT-PCR using the HTBI primer set. From the multiplex PCR reads, TCRdb called clonotypes with MiXCR, one entry per CDR3 protein. The sample carries 560,000 or so distinct CDR3 sequences, 46% recorded once. The sequenced material came from peripheral blood or thyroid tissue (not recorded which). Source of these receptors: a woman aged 18-29 years with Graves' hyperthyroidism.

This clonotype was recorded many times. The CDR3, as DNA: TGTGCCAGCAGTGAAAGGGGAGGCAATTCACCCCTCCACTTT. Amino acids: CASSERGGNSPLHF. The gene calls are TRBV6-5 and TRBJ1-6; D may be TRBD1 (5 bases). V shed 5 bases and J shed 7 bases, with 12 bases lying between them. This CDR3 is built from 14 residues. The germline gives CDR1 MNHEY, CDR2 SVGAGI.

The chain employs TRBV7-2 and TRBJ2-7, with D uncertain. The CDR3 is made up of 16 amino acids. Germline V gene lookup returns CDR1 SGHTA and CDR2 FQGNSA. With 4 bases removed from V and 0 bases from J, the gap between germline ends came to 16 bases. The CDR3 protein is CASSSTSRERSYEQYF. CDR3 DNA: TGTGCCAGCAGCTCTACCTCCCGTGAGCGCTCCTACGAGCAGTACTTC.

This clonotype has just a few counts. This chain joins TRBV7-2 and TRBJ1-4; 9 bases match TRBD1. In germline, CDR1 is SGHTA, CDR2 FQGNSA. The CDR3 consists of 16 residues. Unmatched junction bases numbered 10, after V lost 4 bases and J lost 7 bases. The CDR3 region has the DNA TGTGCCAGCAGCTCAATCCCGGGACAGGGAGGTGAAAAACTGTTTTTT. Amino acids: CASSSIPGQGGEKLFF. Full variable domain (remainder filled in from reference TRBV7-2 and TRBJ1-4): GAGVSQSPSNKVTEKGKDVELRCDPISGHTALYWYRQSLGQGLEFLIYFQGNSAPDKSGLPSDRFSAERTGGSVSTLTIQRTQQEDSAVYLCASSSIPGQGGEKLFFGSGTQLSVL.

The gene calls are TRBV9 and TRBJ1-2; 8 bases are a match to TRBD1. The trim removed 7 bases at V and 8 bases at J, leaving 13 bases unmatched. Germline CDR1 SGDLS, CDR2 YYNGEE. The CDR3 is made up of 14 amino acids. In nucleotides, the CDR3 is TGTGCCAGCTCACCCATCGACAGGGGTTGGGGCTACACCTTC. As protein: CASSPIDRGWGYTF.

As for this clonotype: Mismatch with germline at one junction end may stem from a read error. The chain carries TRBV2 and TRBJ1-1; D gene ambiguous. This CDR3 is 14 amino acids long. Germline V gene sequence: CDR1 SNHLY, CDR2 FYNNEI. The CDR3: CASSESGPNTEAFF. The CDR3 region has the DNA TGTGCCAGCAGTGAGTCAGGACCTAACACTGAAGCTTTCTTC.

This clonotype was seen a handful of times. This rearrangement joins TRBV7-9 to TRBJ2-7, with D unresolved. Germline CDR1 reads SEHNR; CDR2 reads FQNEAQ (reference sequence). CDR3 length: 15 amino acids. Trimming took 4 bases from V and 0 from J, leaving 13 bases between them. The CDR3 region is CASSYSLKDSYEQYF. The CDR3 nucleotides are TGTGCCAGCAGCTACTCGCTTAAGGACTCCTACGAGCAGTACTTC.

This clonotype has a handful of counts. The chain uses TRBV19 and TRBJ1-1; D not resolved. The CDR3 has 13 amino acids. Trimming left V 8 bases short and J 7 bases short, with 17 bases between. Per the germline V gene, CDR1 is LNHDA and CDR2 is SQIVND (reference sequence). The CDR3 DNA sequence: TGTGCCAGTCTTACTTCAGGAGGGATTGAAGCTTTCTTT. Residues: CASLTSGGIEAFF.

This clonotype was picked up many times. The chain links TRBV7-9 to TRBJ1-1; D is undetermined. This CDR3 spans 12 amino acids. CDR1 is SEHNR and CDR2 is FQNEAQ in the germline V gene (reference sequence). The V end lost 4 bases, the J end lost 8 bases, and 11 bases lay between the germline ends. CDR3 in amino acids: CASSSLPTEAFF. In DNA form, the CDR3 reads TGTGCCAGCAGCTCCCTGCCCACAGAAGCTTTCTTT.

The chain is built from TRBV5-1 and TRBJ1-6, with D perhaps matching TRBD1 (6 bases). The CDR3 sequence is 18 residues long. Germline V lookup: CDR1 SGHRS, CDR2 YFSETQ. Trimming took 0 bases from V and 4 from J, leaving 17 bases between them. The CDR3 coding sequence is TGCGCCAGCAGCTTGGCGGCAGGGGAAGACGGGTATAATTCACCCCTCCACTTT. The encoded protein is CASSLAAGEDGYNSPLHF.

Worth noting for this clonotype: A much larger clone lies a single base off, so this may be a read error. The chain recombines TRBV2 with TRBJ1-2, with 8 bases fitting TRBD1. This CDR3 contains 15 residues. CDR1 and CDR2 from the germline V gene are SNHLY and FYNNEI. In nucleotides, the CDR3 is TGTGCCAGCTCAGGAAACAGGGGGAGGATCGATGGCTGCACCTTC. This encodes CASSGNRGRIDGCTF.

This clonotype was detected ten times or more. CDR3 sequence: CATSETDYYGYTF. As DNA, the CDR3 is TGTGCCACCAGTGAGACGGACTACTATGGCTACACCTTC. This chain uses TRBV24-1 with TRBJ1-2; D ambiguous. Trimming took 4 bases from V and 3 from J, leaving 8 bases between them. Germline loops: CDR1 KGHDR, CDR2 SFDVKD. The CDR3 is 13 residues long.

About this clonotype itself: Given a much more abundant clone one base away, this may be a read error. This chain joins TRBV2 and TRBJ1-6; no clear D. V lost 6 bases and J 13 bases, leaving 13 bases between the germline ends. The V gene's germline CDR1 is SNHLY and CDR2 FYNNEI. This CDR3 has 12 amino acids. As DNA, the CDR3 is TGTGCCAGCAGAGCCCTTGGAGGCCCCCTCCACTTT. This codes for CASRALGGPLHF.

This clonotype was seen many times. The chain employs TRBV7-2 and TRBJ2-7; 10 bases line up with TRBD1. The CDR3 runs 13 residues. J gave up 6 bases and V 1 base, and 0 bases lay outside the gene matches. The germline gives CDR1 SGHTA, CDR2 FQGNSA. CDR3 in DNA: TGTGCCAGCAGCTTAGGGGACAGGGGCGAGCAGTACTTC. Protein product: CASSLGDRGEQYF.

This chain joins TRBV5-1 and TRBJ1-4; D is ambiguous. The length of the CDR3 is 14 residues. Germline CDR1 is SGHRS and CDR2 is YFSETQ. V dropped 7 bases and J dropped 8 bases, with 18 bases sitting between them. The CDR3 DNA reads TGCGCCAGCGGTCCCCGAAAGACTGGGGAAAAACTGTTTTTT. This encodes CASGPRKTGEKLFF.

This clonotype was counted only a few times. The J gene is TRBJ2-5, the V gene TRBV7-2; D remains ambiguous. Matching the DNA end better, TRBJ2-7 makes the J call doubtful. CDR1 and CDR2 from the germline V gene are SGHTA and FQGNSA. The CDR3 consists of 15 residues. CDR3 sequence reads: CASSYNSQSSYEQYF. The CDR3 DNA reads TGTGCCAGCAGTTACAACTCACAGAGCTCCTACGAGCAGTACTTC.

This chain connects TRBV7-8 to TRBJ1-5; D gene unclear. The CDR3 consists of 15 residues. V was trimmed by 1 base and J by 4 bases, leaving 11 bases between them. CDR1 and CDR2 (germline): SGHVS, FQNEAQ. The chain's CDR3 is CASSLDLVGNQPQHF. In nucleotides, the CDR3 is TGTGCCAGCAGCTTAGACTTGGTTGGGAATCAGCCCCAGCATTTT.